This T cell receptor beta chain was found in a study of T cell repertoires in cytomegalovirus infection. Overall study context: Public TCR beta signatures provided an indication of both CMV infection and a matching HLA type. Findings and caveats of the study: The ex vivo response was dominated by HLA-C-restricted CMV-specific TCR beta clonotypes. Individuals carrying CMV plus the relevant HLA were identified by cumulative frequency of public TCR beta families.

One entry per CDR3 protein results from TCRdb running MiXCR on the reads. Of just over 300,000 distinct CDR3 sequences listed, roughly a sixth are singletons. CDR1 and CDR2 (germline): SGHRS, YFSETQ. CDR3 length equals 16 residues. V lost 4 bases and J lost 5, with 18 bases in between. This clonotype has more than one count but fewer than ten. The target antigen is unknown. The sequence was obtained from a human donor in good health (CMV status not recorded). Some clones in this sample may be carry-over from other donors' samples. The specimen sequenced was PBMCs. V gene TRBV5-1 combines with J gene TRBJ2-2; perhaps D is TRBD1 or TRBD2 (6 bases each). CDR3 region: CASSPEGGPRTGELFF. The CDR3 coding sequence is TGCGCCAGCAGCCCGGAGGGGGGCCCGAGGACCGGGGAGCTGTTTTTT.